A few counts support the clone carrying this TCR beta chain. In the same sample, other DNA sequences code for this CDR3. The germline CDR1 and CDR2 sequences are SGDLS and YYNGEE. The germline V and J ends were trimmed by 0 bases and 0 bases, with 3 bases remaining between them. The CDR3 contains 13 residues. These data belong to a study of shared clonotypes between healthy human individuals. On the study more broadly: Per donor, CD8 memory used one plate, CD8 naive used two, CD4 memory used three and CD4 naive used three.

Generated by immunoSEQ multiplex PCR, the TCRdb table keeps only in-frame clones and is missing some. This table has around 2.5 million clones, roughly 93% appearing once. The V and J genes are TRBV9 and TRBJ1-1; D ambiguous. The sample comprised naive CD4+ T cells from PBMCs. Specified subset: CD45RA+ positively selected. This receptor was taken from a young man in good health. Some clones in this sample may be carry-over from other donors' samples. In nucleotides, the CDR3 is TGTGCCAGCAGCGTAGGCATGAACACTGAAGCTTTCTTT. Translating it yields CASSVGMNTEAFF. Full variable domain (rest looked up from reference TRBV9 and TRBJ1-1): DSGVTQTPKHLITATGQRVTLRCSPRSGDLSVYWYQQSLDQGLQFLIQYYNGEERAKGNILERFSAQQFPDLHSELNLSSLELGDSALYFCASSVGMNTEAFFGQGTRLTVV.